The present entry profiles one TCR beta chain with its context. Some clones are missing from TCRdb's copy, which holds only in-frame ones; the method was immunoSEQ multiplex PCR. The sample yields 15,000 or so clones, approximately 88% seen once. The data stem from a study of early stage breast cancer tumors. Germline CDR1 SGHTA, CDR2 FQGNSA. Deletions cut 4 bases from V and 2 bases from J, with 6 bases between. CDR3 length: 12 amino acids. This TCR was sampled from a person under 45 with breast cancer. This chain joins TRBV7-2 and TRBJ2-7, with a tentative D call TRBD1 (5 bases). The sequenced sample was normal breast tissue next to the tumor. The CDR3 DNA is TGTGCCAGCAGCTCGGACACCTACGAGCAGTACTTC. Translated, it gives CASSSDTYEQYF.